The present entry profiles one T cell receptor beta chain with its context. Trimming pared 1 base from V and 2 bases from J, leaving 2 bases between. The CDR3 contains 12 residues. This record belongs to a study of T cell responses to AZD1222 COVID-19 vaccine. Study-level background: Second-dose recipients at about 4 or about 12 weeks were treated as one pooled group.

TCRdb's copy holds only in-frame clones and misses some; the assay was immunoSEQ multiplex PCR. The sample carries over 85,000 clones, approximately 90% recorded once. The specimen was peripheral blood, collected on day 0 of AZD1222 vaccination. The chain employs TRBV12-3 or TRBV12-4 and TRBJ1-2; D not resolved. The origin of this receptor is an adult in good health. The CDR3 loop reads CASSLVNYGYTF. CDR3 nucleotide sequence: TGTGCCAGCAGTTTAGTGAACTATGGCTACACCTTC.